These 5 T cell receptor beta chains were all obtained from the same sample, sequenced in a study of cytomegalovirus exposure and HLA in healthy donors. Amplification used 60 Vbeta primers and 13 Jbeta primers. Assay: immunoSEQ multiplex PCR; the TCRdb copy retains only in-frame clones and omits some. The sample records more than 150,000 clones, about 82% being singletons. Material for sequencing was PBMCs. The receptor set was obtained from a man aged 18 to 30 in good health and CMV-seronegative.

The chain has TRBV6-1 and TRBJ2-5, with 7 positions matching TRBD2. With V trimmed by 7 bases and J by 5 bases, 10 bases remained unmatched. CDR3 size: 14 residues. Per the germline V gene, CDR1 is MNHNS and CDR2 is SASEGT. This CDR3 is CASTSFAGGETQYF. CDR3 in DNA: TGTGCCAGCACATCGTTTGCCGGGGGGGAGACCCAGTACTTC.

This rearrangement joins TRBV6-1 to TRBJ1-5; D uncertain. This CDR3 comprises 13 residues. CDR1 and CDR2 from the germline V gene are MNHNS and SASEGT. Trimming stripped 2 bases from V and 8 bases from J, with 10 bases between. DNA for the CDR3: TGTGCCAGCAGTGAACGGTGGCGGGAGCCCCAGCATTTT. Protein product: CASSERWREPQHF.

The CDR3 protein is CASSVRADYGYTF. The CDR3 region has the DNA TGTGCCAGCAGTGTCAGGGCCGACTATGGCTACACCTTC. The chain uses TRBV2 and TRBJ1-2, with D perhaps matching TRBD1 (5 bases). The V gene lost 4 bases and the J gene lost 3 bases, with 9 bases spanning the gap. From germline, CDR1 is SNHLY and CDR2 FYNNEI. This CDR3 is 13 amino acids long.

The chain joins TRBV2 to TRBJ1-1; D not resolved. The CDR3 sequence is 12 residues long. The V gene lost 2 bases and the J gene lost 1 base, with 2 bases spanning the gap. Germline CDR1 SNHLY, CDR2 FYNNEI. CDR3: CASSEQNTEAFF. The CDR3 region has the DNA TGTGCCAGCAGTGAACAGAACACTGAAGCTTTCTTT.

This clone was seen more than once but under ten times. The gene calls are TRBV7-6 and TRBJ2-7; tentatively, D is TRBD2 (5 bases). CDR1 and CDR2 (germline): SGHVS, FNYEAQ. Trimming shortened V by 2 bases and J by 5 bases, and 13 bases separated the two germline ends. This CDR3 contains 14 residues. For the CDR3, the DNA is TGTGCCAGCAGCTTAATCCCAGAGGGTGACGAGCAGTACTTC. Translated, it gives CASSLIPEGDEQYF.